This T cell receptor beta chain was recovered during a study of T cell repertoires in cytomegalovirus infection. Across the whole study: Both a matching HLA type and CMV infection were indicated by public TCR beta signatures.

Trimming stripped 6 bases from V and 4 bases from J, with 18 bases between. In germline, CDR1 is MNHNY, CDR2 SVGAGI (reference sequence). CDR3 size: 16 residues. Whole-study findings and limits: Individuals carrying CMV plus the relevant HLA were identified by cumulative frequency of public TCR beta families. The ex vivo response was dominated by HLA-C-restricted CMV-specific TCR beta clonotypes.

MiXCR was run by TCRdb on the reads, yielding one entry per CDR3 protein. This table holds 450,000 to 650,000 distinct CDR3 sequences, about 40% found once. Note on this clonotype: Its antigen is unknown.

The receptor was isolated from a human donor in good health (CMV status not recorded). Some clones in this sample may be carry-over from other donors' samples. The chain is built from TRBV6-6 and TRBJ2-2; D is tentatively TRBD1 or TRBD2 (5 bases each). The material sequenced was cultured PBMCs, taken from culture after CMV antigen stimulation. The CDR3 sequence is CASSRLGGVGTGELFF. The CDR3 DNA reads TGTGCCAGCAGCCGACTTGGGGGAGTGGGCACCGGGGAGCTGTTTTTT.